A single sample gave rise to the 14 T cell receptor beta chains below, sequenced in a study of pediatric ulcerative colitis. TCRdb keeps only in-frame clones here, not all; method: immunoSEQ multiplex PCR. The sample carries about 36,000 clones, 83% recorded once. Material: blood. These receptors all stem from a girl between 10 and 17 years old with moderate ulcerative colitis.

This clone was seen a single time. This chain uses TRBV7-3 with TRBJ2-1; D is perhaps TRBD1 (7 bases). Trimming took 2 bases from V and 4 from J, leaving 15 bases between them. Looked up from germline, CDR1 is SGHTA and CDR2 is FQGTGA. The CDR3 has 16 amino acids. The CDR3: CASSLGGPTGYNEQFF. The DNA of the CDR3 is TGTGCCAGCAGCTTAGGGGGGCCGACAGGGTACAATGAGCAGTTCTTC.

For the CDR3, the DNA is TGTGCCAGCACCCAAGACTGGGGGAACTATGGCTACACCTTC. This encodes CASTQDWGNYGYTF. This chain connects TRBV6-5 to TRBJ1-2, with D tentatively TRBD1 (5 bases). V lost 7 bases and J 2 bases, leaving 14 bases between the germline ends. This CDR3 is built from 14 residues. CDR1 is MNHEY and CDR2 is SVGAGI in the germline V gene.

The chain recombines TRBV13 with TRBJ2-1; D call uncertain. Germline V lookup: CDR1 PRHDT, CDR2 FYEKMQ (reference sequence). V lost 5 bases, J lost 7 bases, and 12 bases lay in between. This CDR3 has 13 residues. CDR3 in DNA: TGTGCCAGCAGCCCCTCCCCTGGGAATGAGCAGTTCTTC. The encoded protein is CASSPSPGNEQFF. Combining the CDR3 with reference TRBV13 and TRBJ2-1 gives the whole variable domain AAGVIQSPRHLIKEKRETATLKCYPIPRHDTVYWYQQGPGQDPQFLISFYEKMQSDKGSIPDRFSAQQFSDYHSELNMSSLELGDSALYFCASSPSPGNEQFFGPGTRLTVL.

Comments on this clone: At one end the junction does not follow the germline gene, possibly because of a read error. The chain joins TRBV10-3 to TRBJ2-7, with D perhaps TRBD1 or TRBD2 (5 bases each). Germline CDR1 reads ENHRY; CDR2 reads SYGVKD. This CDR3 is built from 15 residues. Here the CDR3 DNA reads TGTGCCAGCAGTTACCGTCGTGGGGGTCATTACGAGCAGTACTTC. Encoded protein: CASSYRRGGHYEQYF.

The rearrangement joins TRBV2 to TRBJ2-2; D gene ambiguous. CDR3 length: 15 amino acids. The V gene lost 3 bases and the J gene lost 0 bases, with 8 bases spanning the gap. Germline CDR1 and CDR2: SNHLY and FYNNEI. The CDR3 sequence is CASSEVGANTGELFF. In DNA form, the CDR3 reads TGTGCCAGCAGTGAGGTTGGAGCGAACACCGGGGAGCTGTTTTTT.

The rearrangement uses TRBV9 and TRBJ2-1; D unclear. The CDR3 covers 14 residues. Trimming removed 4 bases from V and 4 bases from J, with 12 bases in between. In germline, CDR1 is SGDLS, CDR2 YYNGEE. In DNA form, the CDR3 reads TGTGCCAGCAGCACTCTCGTGGGATACAATGAGCAGTTCTTC. Translating gives CASSTLVGYNEQFF.

A word on this clone: Other DNA sequences in this specimen translate into the identical CDR3. The chain is built from TRBV27 and TRBJ1-5; D is undetermined. There are 17 residues in the CDR3. The germline V gene encodes CDR1 MNHEY and CDR2 SMNVEV (reference sequence). Trimming took off 0 bases at V and 0 bases at J, with 12 bases between the two ends. CDR3 nucleotides: TGTGCCAGCAGTTTATCAGCCGGATCATATAGCAATCAGCCCCAGCATTTT. Translating it yields CASSLSAGSYSNQPQHF.

The gene calls are TRBV7-9 and TRBJ2-7; 7 nucleotides align to TRBD1. Germline values: CDR1 SEHNR, CDR2 FQNEAQ (reference sequence). Trimming cost V 2 bases and J 2 bases; bases outside gene matches: 12. This CDR3 spans 17 amino acids. The CDR3 spells CASSLRPSGQGAYEQYF. DNA of the CDR3: TGTGCCAGCAGCTTAAGACCCTCAGGGCAGGGGGCCTACGAGCAGTACTTC.

The chain combines TRBV6-5 with TRBJ1-1, with 8 bases identical to TRBD1. There are 16 residues in the CDR3. Looked up from germline, CDR1 is MNHEY and CDR2 is SVGAGI. J gave up 7 bases and V 2 bases, and 12 bases lay outside the gene matches. CDR3 in amino acids: CASSYQTGVQIDEAFF. CDR3 nucleotides: TGTGCCAGCAGTTACCAGACAGGGGTCCAAATTGATGAAGCTTTCTTT.

The chain joins TRBV6-5 to TRBJ1-1; D ambiguous. This CDR3 spans 15 amino acids. V lost 2 bases and J 10 bases, leaving 20 bases between the germline ends. Germline loops: CDR1 MNHEY, CDR2 SVGAGI. CDR3 sequence (DNA): TGTGCCAGCAGTTACGCTCTCTTAGCAGGTACCCCAGCTTTCTTT. It encodes CASSYALLAGTPAFF.

A single count supports this clone. The chain is built from TRBV5-5 and TRBJ1-2; D unresolved. Trimming cost V 0 bases and J 2 bases, with 17 bases left between them. Germline loops: CDR1 SGHKS, CDR2 YYEKEE (reference sequence). This CDR3 has 17 residues. CDR3 protein: CASSLVSSDSTNYGYTF. CDR3 DNA: TGTGCCAGCAGCTTGGTATCCAGCGACTCAACGAACTATGGCTACACCTTC. Full variable domain (rest looked up from reference TRBV5-5 and TRBJ1-2): DAGVTQSPTHLIKTRGQQVTLRCSPISGHKSVSWYQQVLGQGPQFIFQYYEKEERGRGNFPDRFSARQFPNYSSELNVNALLLGDSALYLCASSLVSSDSTNYGYTFGSGTRLTVV.

This chain links TRBV7-8 with TRBJ1-2, with D hard to call. Trimming took off 1 base at V and 6 bases at J, with 15 bases between the two ends. Germline V gene lookup returns CDR1 SGHVS and CDR2 FQNEAQ. The CDR3 extends over 15 amino acids. CDR3 in amino acids: CASSLERVIWNGYTF. CDR3 bases: TGTGCCAGCAGCTTAGAGAGGGTGATTTGGAATGGCTACACCTTC.

The chain combines TRBV5-6 with TRBJ2-2; no clear D gene. V was trimmed by 0 bases and J by 0 bases, leaving 9 bases between them. Germline CDR1 reads SGHDT; CDR2 reads YYEEEE. The CDR3 totals 16 residues. The CDR3, as DNA: TGTGCCAGCAGCTTGGGTTTGACGGCGAACACCGGGGAGCTGTTTTTT. Translation: CASSLGLTANTGELFF.

Details on this clone: The junction departs from germline at one end; a sequencing error may be responsible. V usage is TRBV5-1 and J usage is TRBJ2-7, with D tentatively TRBD2 (5 bases). The CDR3 consists of 14 residues. Germline assignment: CDR1 SGHRS and CDR2 YFSETQ. The CDR3 here is CASSPGRGAYEQYF. CDR3 DNA sequence: TGCGCCAGCAGCCCCGGACGGGGTGCTTACGAACAGTACTTC.